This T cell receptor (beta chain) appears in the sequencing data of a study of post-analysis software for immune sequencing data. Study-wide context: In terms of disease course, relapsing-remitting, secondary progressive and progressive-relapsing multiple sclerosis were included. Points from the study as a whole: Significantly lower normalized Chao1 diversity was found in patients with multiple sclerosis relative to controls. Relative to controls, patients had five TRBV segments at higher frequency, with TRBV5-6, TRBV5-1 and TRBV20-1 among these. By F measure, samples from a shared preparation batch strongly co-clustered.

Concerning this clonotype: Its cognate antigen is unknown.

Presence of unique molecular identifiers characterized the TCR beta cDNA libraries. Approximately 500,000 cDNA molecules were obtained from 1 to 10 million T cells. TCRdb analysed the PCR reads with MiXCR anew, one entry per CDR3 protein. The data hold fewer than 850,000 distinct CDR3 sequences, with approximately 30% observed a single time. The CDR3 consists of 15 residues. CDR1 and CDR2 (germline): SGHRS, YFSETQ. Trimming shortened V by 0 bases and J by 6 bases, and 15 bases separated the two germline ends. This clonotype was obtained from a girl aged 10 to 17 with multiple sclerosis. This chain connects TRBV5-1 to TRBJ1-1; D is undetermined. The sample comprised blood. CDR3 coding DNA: TGCGCCAGCAGCTTGGCCCCAATGAGGGAGGCTGAAGCTTTCTTT. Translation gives CASSLAPMREAEAFF.